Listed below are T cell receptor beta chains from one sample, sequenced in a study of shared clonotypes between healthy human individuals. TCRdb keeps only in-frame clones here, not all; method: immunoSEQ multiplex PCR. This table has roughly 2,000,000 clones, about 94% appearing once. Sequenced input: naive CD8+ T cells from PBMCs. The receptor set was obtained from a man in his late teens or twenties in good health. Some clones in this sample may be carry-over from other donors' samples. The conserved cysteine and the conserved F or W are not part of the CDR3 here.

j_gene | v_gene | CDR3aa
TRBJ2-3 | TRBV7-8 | ASSTDPTDTQY
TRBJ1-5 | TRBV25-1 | ASSESGGRGQPQH
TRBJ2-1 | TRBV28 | ASRWSLAGTQGQF
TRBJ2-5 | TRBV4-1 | ASSQARLQETQY
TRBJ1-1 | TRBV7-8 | ASSPRGGRAGGTEAF
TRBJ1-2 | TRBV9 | ASSARGEHGYT
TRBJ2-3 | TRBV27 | ASSLSPYTDTQY
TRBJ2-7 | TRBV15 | ATSRVSGPIHEQY
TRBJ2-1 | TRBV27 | ASSLLGEEQF
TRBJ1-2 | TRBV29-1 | SVGTGLYGYT
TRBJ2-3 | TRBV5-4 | ASSSGLAGADTQY
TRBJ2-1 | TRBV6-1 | ASSEAGPEKQF
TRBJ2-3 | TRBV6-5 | ASRSSGSGDTQY
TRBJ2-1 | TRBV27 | ASSLAEYNEQF
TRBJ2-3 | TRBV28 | ASSLGKDTQY
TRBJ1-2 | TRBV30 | AWSLTEGYGYT
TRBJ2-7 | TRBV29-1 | SVFASYEQY
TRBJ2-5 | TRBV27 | ASSFARAPQETQY
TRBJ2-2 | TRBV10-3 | AISGLLWDRESGELF
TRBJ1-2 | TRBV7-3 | ASSFLTGVGYT
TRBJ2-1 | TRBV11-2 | ASSLVWSSYNEQF
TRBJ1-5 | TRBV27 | ASSWAVNSNQPQH
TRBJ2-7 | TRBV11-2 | ASIMDQGASYEQY
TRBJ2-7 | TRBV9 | ASSPRQGVDEQY
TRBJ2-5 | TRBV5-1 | ASRETEQETQY
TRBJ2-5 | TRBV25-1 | ASSEYGRGGFETQY
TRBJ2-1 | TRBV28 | ASRDPGTSAYNEQF
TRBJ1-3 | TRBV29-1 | SALGGAFGNTIY
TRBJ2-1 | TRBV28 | ASSSRGKNNEQF
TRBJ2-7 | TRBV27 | ASSLATGPGYEQY
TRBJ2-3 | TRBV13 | ASSSALGTGLTDTQY
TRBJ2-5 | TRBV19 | ASSPRLAVSKETQY
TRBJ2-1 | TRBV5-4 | ASSSVSNEQF
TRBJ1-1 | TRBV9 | ASSVVTDPNLWTEAF
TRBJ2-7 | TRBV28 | ASSTTGFYYEQY
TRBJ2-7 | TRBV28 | ASSLGLVEVYEQY
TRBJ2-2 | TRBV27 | ASSLVLAGGSTGELF
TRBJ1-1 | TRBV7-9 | ASSPTTGGLTEAF
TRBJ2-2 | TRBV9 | ASSVDSGELF
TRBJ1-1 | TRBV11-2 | ASNPQIRSTTEAF
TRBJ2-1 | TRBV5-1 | ASSTGLKNEQF
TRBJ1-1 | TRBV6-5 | ASSYSLQGMNTEAF
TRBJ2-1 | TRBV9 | ASSVDGARTYNEQF
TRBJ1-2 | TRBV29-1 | SVESAGTNYGYT
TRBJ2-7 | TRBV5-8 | ASSFAARYEQY
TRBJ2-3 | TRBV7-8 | ASSLDRVRGSDTQY
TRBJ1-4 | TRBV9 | ASGGDGANEKLF
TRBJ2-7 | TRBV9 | ASSPGGRGEQY
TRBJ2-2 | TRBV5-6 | ASSYRDRVGTGELF
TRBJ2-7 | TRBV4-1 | ASSTPGPTYEQY
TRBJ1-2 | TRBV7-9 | ASSFGQGADNYGYT